These 30 T cell receptor beta chains were all obtained from the same sample, sequenced in a study of yellow fever vaccine responses in identical twins. TCRdb analysed the RT-PCR reads with MiXCR anew, one entry per CDR3 protein. The repertoire holds some 5,000 distinct CDR3 sequences, about two thirds seen once, with around 1.7% in the top ten. The sequences come from T cells from blood (PBMCs), unsorted or a sorted subset (not recorded which), collected before or after yellow fever vaccination (not recorded which). Every receptor here comes from a woman aged 18-29 years who received the yellow fever vaccine.

CDR3: CASSVGSGEAFF. The CDR3 DNA sequence: TGTGCCAGCAGCGTAGGGAGCGGTGAAGCTTTCTTT. The chain combines TRBV9 with TRBJ1-1; no reliable D call. V shed 0 bases and J shed 7 bases, with 7 bases lying between them. The CDR3 has 12 amino acids. Germline V gene data show CDR1 as SGDLS and CDR2 as YYNGEE.

This clonotype was detected a few times. The chain links TRBV18 to TRBJ2-3; possibly TRBD2 for D (6 bases). Deletions cut 1 base from V and 2 bases from J, with 16 bases between. The V gene's germline CDR1 is KGHSH and CDR2 LQKENI. The CDR3 sequence is 17 residues long. CDR3 region: CASSPLGGGSYTDTQYF. The CDR3 nucleotides read TGTGCCAGCTCACCACTCGGTGGGGGGTCCTACACAGATACGCAGTATTTT. Full variable domain (outside the CDR3, taken from reference TRBV18 and TRBJ2-3): NAGVMQNPRHLVRRRGQEARLRCSPMKGHSHVYWYRQLPEEGLKFMVYLQKENIIDESGMPKERFSAEFPKEGPSILRIQQVVRGDSAAYFCASSPLGGGSYTDTQYFGPGTRLTVL.

CDR3 region: CSVDYEYEQYF. The CDR3 coding sequence is TGCAGCGTTGATTACGAGTACGAGCAGTACTTC. This chain joins TRBV29-1 and TRBJ2-7; D not resolved. Germline values: CDR1 SQVTM, CDR2 ANQGSEA. CDR3 length: 11 residues. V dropped 3 bases and J dropped 4 bases, with 7 bases sitting between them.

The CDR3 coding sequence is TGTGCCACCAGCAGAGAAAACAGGGGGCGCGTCTATGGCTACACCTTC. It translates to CATSRENRGRVYGYTF. The V and J genes are TRBV15 and TRBJ1-2; 9 bases agree with TRBD1. V shed 0 bases and J 4 bases; nucleotides not matched to a gene: 6. Germline CDR1 LNHNV, CDR2 YYDKDF (reference sequence). This CDR3 contains 16 residues.

The rearrangement uses TRBV12-3 or TRBV12-4 and TRBJ2-3; 9 positions agree with TRBD2. V lost 7 bases and J lost 0; bases outside the gene matches: 8. The CDR3 runs 16 residues. The CDR3 sequence: CASTPSGGPSTDTQYF. CDR3 bases: TGTGCCAGCACCCCGAGCGGGGGGCCTAGCACAGATACGCAGTATTTT.

This rearrangement joins TRBV7-1 to TRBJ1-4, with TRBD1 matching 8 bases. TRBV7-1 qualifies as an ORF whose function is uncertain. This CDR3 region has 15 residues. V lost 5 bases and J lost 11; bases outside the gene matches: 13. CDR3 nucleotides: TGTGCCAGCAGCGCACAGGGGGGCGCGGGTTATAAACTGTTTTTT. It is translated as CASSAQGGAGYKLFF.

This chain connects TRBV6-2 or TRBV6-3 to TRBJ2-1; maybe TRBD2 (6 bases). The CDR3 has 17 residues. Trimming cost V 2 bases and J 8 bases, with 22 bases left between them. Germline CDR1 reads MNHEY; CDR2 reads SVGEGT. CDR3 protein: CASSYPSPPGLPHEQFF. The CDR3 region has the DNA TGTGCCAGCAGTTACCCTTCACCGCCGGGACTGCCTCATGAGCAGTTCTTC.

This chain links TRBV29-1 with TRBJ1-1; 7 nucleotides match TRBD1. Germline CDR1 SQVTM, CDR2 ANQGSEA. The trim removed 5 bases at V and 12 bases at J, leaving 12 bases unmatched. The CDR3 consists of 12 residues. The CDR3 bases are TGCAGCGTTCCCGGAGGGGCAGGGGGGTCTTTCTTT. It specifies CSVPGGAGGSFF. Full variable domain (outside the CDR3, taken from reference TRBV29-1 and TRBJ1-1): SAVISQKPSRDICQRGTSLTIQCQVDSQVTMMFWYRQQPGQSLTLIATANQGSEATYESGFVIDKFPISRPNLTFSTLTVSNMSPEDSSIYLCSVPGGAGGSFFGQGTRLTVV.

This chain uses TRBV5-4 with TRBJ2-3; 10 bases match TRBD2. Germline assignment: CDR1 SGHNT and CDR2 YYREEE (reference sequence). The V and J ends lost 4 bases and 1 base, in that order; junction bases with no gene match: 3. This CDR3 has 15 amino acids. CDR3 amino acids: CASSRAGGRTDTQYF. CDR3 bases: TGTGCCAGCAGCAGAGCGGGAGGGCGCACAGATACGCAGTATTTT.

The chain is built from TRBV10-3 and TRBJ1-3; the match to TRBD1 covers 8 bases. CDR3 length equals 16 residues. Germline V gene sequence: CDR1 ENHRY, CDR2 SYGVKD. V lost 6 bases, J lost 0 bases, and 7 bases stayed unmatched. CDR3 bases: TGTGCCATCAGAGAATATACAGGGGGCTCTGGAAACACCATATATTTT. Its translation: CAIREYTGGSGNTIYF.

The rearrangement links TRBV12-3 or TRBV12-4 to TRBJ1-2, with 7 bases that match TRBD1. Trimming at V came to 8 bases and at J to 7 bases, leaving 13 bases not matched to a gene. The CDR3 length is 14 residues. The DNA of the CDR3 is TGTGCCAGCGCTGATCAAGGGGGCGCAAGTGGCTACACCTTC. Encoded protein: CASADQGGASGYTF.

The chain is built from TRBV19 and TRBJ2-7; no clear D. There are 15 residues in the CDR3. Germline loops: CDR1 LNHDA, CDR2 SQIVND (reference sequence). The V and J ends lost 3 bases and 2 bases respectively, with 14 bases between them. The CDR3: CASSISAGTPYEQYF. The CDR3 nucleotides read TGTGCCAGTAGTATTTCGGCAGGCACCCCCTACGAGCAGTACTTC.

By share, this clonotype ranks as large. The J gene is TRBJ2-5, the V gene TRBV6-2 or TRBV6-3; a weak D match, TRBD1 (7 bases). CDR1 MNHEY and CDR2 SVGEGT come from the germline V gene. V was shortened by 2 bases and J by 5 bases, with 15 bases between the two germline ends. This CDR3 comprises 15 residues. As DNA, the CDR3 is TGTGCCAGCAGTTACCGCGGGACAGCTTGGGAGACCCAGTACTTC. Its protein product is CASSYRGTAWETQYF.

This clonotype was detected only a few times. CDR3 residues: CASGQGKGFSSGYTF. CDR3 nucleotide sequence: TGTGCCAGCGGCCAGGGCAAGGGGTTTTCGAGTGGCTACACCTTC. This chain connects TRBV27 to TRBJ1-2; a weak D match, TRBD1 (5 bases). There are 15 residues in the CDR3. Germline V lookup: CDR1 MNHEY, CDR2 SMNVEV (reference sequence). Trimming left V 8 bases short and J 7 bases short, with 23 bases between.

J is TRBJ1-2 and V is TRBV12-3 or TRBV12-4, with D hard to call. V was shortened by 1 base and J by 2 bases, with 2 bases between the two germline ends. The CDR3 is 12 amino acids. The CDR3 nucleotides are TGTGCCAGCAGTTTAGTCAACTATGGCTACACCTTC. As protein: CASSLVNYGYTF.

The chain carries TRBV13 and TRBJ1-1, with unresolved D. The germline V and J ends were trimmed by 5 bases and 2 bases, with 9 bases remaining between them. Germline loops: CDR1 PRHDT, CDR2 FYEKMQ (reference sequence). The CDR3 spans 13 residues. This CDR3 reads CASSTEINTEAFF. CDR3 DNA: TGTGCCAGCAGCACGGAGATCAACACTGAAGCTTTCTTT.

The chain carries TRBV10-3 and TRBJ1-1, with D maybe TRBD1 (6 bases). Trimming took off 2 bases at V and 4 bases at J, with 8 bases between the two ends. CDR3 length: 13 residues. In germline, CDR1 is ENHRY, CDR2 SYGVKD. The CDR3 coding sequence is TGTGCCATCAGTGAGAGGGGGGTCACTGAAGCTTTCTTT. It yields the protein CAISERGVTEAFF.

Here the CDR3 reads CSVVAGPRQPQHF. For the CDR3, the DNA is TGCAGCGTTGTCGCAGGGCCTCGGCAGCCCCAGCATTTT. The chain couples TRBV29-1 to TRBJ1-5; possible D gene TRBD1, 5 bases. The germline gives CDR1 SQVTM, CDR2 ANQGSEA. V lost 4 bases, J lost 7 bases, and 14 bases lay in between. The CDR3 contains 13 residues.

This clonotype was detected once. This rearrangement joins TRBV4-1 to TRBJ2-7; D not certain. This CDR3 has 14 amino acids. V was clipped by 0 bases and J by 0 bases, with 6 bases between them. Germline V CDR1 and CDR2: MGHRA, YSYEKL. CDR3 amino acids: CASSQERSSYEQYF. The CDR3 coding sequence is TGCGCCAGCAGCCAAGAGAGGAGCTCCTACGAGCAGTACTTC.

CDR3 bases: TGTGCCAGCAGCCCACAGAGGACAGGGTCCTACGAGCAGTACTTC. Translated, it gives CASSPQRTGSYEQYF. The chain carries TRBV4-2 and TRBJ2-7; 8 positions agree with TRBD1. V was clipped by 4 bases and J by 1 base; unmatched bases: 6. The CDR3 covers 15 residues. CDR1 LGHNA and CDR2 YNFKEQ come from the germline V gene.

About this clonotype: One junction end disagrees with the germline gene, perhaps due to a read error. The rearrangement joins TRBV7-7 to TRBJ2-1; 7 bases align to TRBD2. This CDR3 contains 15 residues. Germline CDR1 and CDR2: SSHAT and FNYEAQ (reference sequence). CDR3 coding DNA: TGTGCTAGCAGCCCAGGACTAGAGTCCTACAATGAGCAGTTCTTC. This codes for CASSPGLESYNEQFF.

This clonotype was detected once. The chain is built from TRBV11-1 and TRBJ2-7; the D is unclear. The CDR3 loop spans 12 amino acids. Germline V gene data show CDR1 as SGHAT and CDR2 as FQDESV (reference sequence). V gave up 5 bases and J gave up 3 bases, with 8 bases separating them. In DNA, the CDR3 is TGTGCCAGCAGCGCCACAGACTACGAGCAGTACTTC. Amino acid sequence: CASSATDYEQYF. The whole variable domain, remainder taken from reference TRBV11-1 and TRBJ2-7, is EAEVAQSPRYKITEKSQAVAFWCDPISGHATLYWYRQILGQGPELLVQFQDESVVDDSQLPKDRFSAERLKGVDSTLKIQPAELGDSAMYLCASSATDYEQYFGPGTRLTVT.

This clonotype was found once. The V gene is TRBV2, the J gene TRBJ2-7; D not certain. Per germline, CDR1 SNHLY and CDR2 FYNNEI. Trimming shortened V by 6 bases and J by 4 bases, and 13 bases separated the two germline ends. This CDR3 is 13 amino acids long. The CDR3 spells CASSVILRYEQYF. DNA of the CDR3: TGTGCCAGCAGCGTAATCTTAAGATACGAGCAGTACTTC.

This clonotype was observed a few times. This sequence joins TRBV28 and TRBJ2-1, with D perhaps assigned TRBD1 or TRBD2 (5 bases each). Germline V gene lookup returns CDR1 MDHEN and CDR2 SYDVKM. CDR3 length: 14 amino acids. Trimming removed 4 bases from V and 4 bases from J, with 11 bases in between. CDR3 in DNA: TGTGCCAGCAGTTGGGACGGATCATACAATGAGCAGTTCTTC. Translated: CASSWDGSYNEQFF.

This clonotype was seen only a few times. The chain is built from TRBV6-1 and TRBJ2-3, with D uncertain. This CDR3 is built from 9 residues. Germline V gene lookup returns CDR1 MNHNS and CDR2 SASEGT. V lost 6 bases, J lost 7 bases, and 2 bases lay in between. CDR3 residues: CASSNTQYF. The CDR3 nucleotides read TGTGCCAGCAGCAATACGCAGTATTTT.

The table lists this clonotype with a count of one. The V and J genes are TRBV18 and TRBJ2-1; possible D gene TRBD1, 5 bases. Trimming shortened V by 3 bases and J by 9 bases, and 12 bases separated the two germline ends. Germline loops: CDR1 KGHSH, CDR2 LQKENI. The CDR3 extends over 13 amino acids. The CDR3 nucleotides are TGTGCCAGCTCACCCACCTCGACAGCTGAGCAGTTCTTC. Translated: CASSPTSTAEQFF.

This chain joins TRBV18 and TRBJ2-1, with a possible D match to TRBD1 (5 bases). This CDR3 contains 14 residues. V shed 6 bases and J shed 5 bases, with 14 bases lying between them. Germline values: CDR1 KGHSH, CDR2 LQKENI. The CDR3 protein is CASSAIDRNNEQFF. In nucleotides, the CDR3 is TGTGCCAGCTCCGCCATAGACAGAAACAATGAGCAGTTCTTC.

The genes are TRBV10-1 and TRBJ1-2, with TRBD1 as a possible D gene (5 bases). The CDR3 length is 14 residues. Germline CDR1 is WNHNN and CDR2 is SYGVQD (reference sequence). V lost 6 bases to trimming and J lost 4 bases, with 15 bases between them. The CDR3 region has the DNA TGCGCCAGCAGGAGGGACCGCGGGGCCTATGGCTACACCTTC. Translated: CASRRDRGAYGYTF.

V gene TRBV29-1 combines with J gene TRBJ2-5, with TRBD2 matching 7 bases. Germline assignment: CDR1 SQVTM and CDR2 ANQGSEA. After removal of 2 bases from V and 4 bases from J, the junction contained 1 base not matched to a gene. The length of the CDR3 is 12 residues. In DNA form, the CDR3 reads TGCAGCGTTGAATGGGGGGGAGAGACCCAGTACTTC. It codes for CSVEWGGETQYF.

The chain recombines TRBV4-1 with TRBJ2-1, with TRBD1 matching over 7 bases. The CDR3 runs 16 residues. Germline V gene data show CDR1 as MGHRA and CDR2 as YSYEKL. The V gene end was trimmed by 1 base and the J gene end by 2 bases; junction bases not matched to a gene: 5. CDR3 loop: CASSQAGTDPYNEQFF. The CDR3 DNA follows: TGCGCCAGCAGCCAAGCCGGGACAGACCCCTACAATGAGCAGTTCTTC.